The sequence of this T cell receptor beta chain was determined in a study of OX40 agonist ivuxolimab in advanced cancers. Overall study: The diagnoses of dose-escalation patients were hepatocellular carcinoma, melanoma, renal cell or head and neck cancer. There were three patients with partial responses, one having hepatocellular carcinoma and two cutaneous melanoma.

The CDR3 length is 15 residues. Germline-derived CDR1 and CDR2 are SEHNR and FQNEAQ (reference sequence). V lost 5 bases and J lost 3; bases outside the gene matches: 6. Assay used: immunoSEQ multiplex PCR; TCRdb lists only in-frame clones, some missing. The sample contains 53,000 or so clones, less than 90% of which appear only once. Material: CD4+ or CD8+ T cells sorted from blood, obtained in a trial of the OX40 agonist ivuxolimab. The sequence derives from an adult with an advanced solid tumor such as melanoma, head and neck, liver or kidney cancer. The chain employs TRBV7-9 and TRBJ1-1; 10 nucleotides match TRBD1. CDR3 coding DNA: TGTGCCAGCAGCCCCCGGGACAGGGGATACACTGAAGCTTTCTTT. It is translated as CASSPRDRGYTEAFF. The full variable domain, its missing parts supplied by reference TRBV7-9 and TRBJ1-1, is DTGVSQNPRHKITKRGQNVTFRCDPISEHNRLYWYRQTLGQGPEFLTYFQNEAQLEKSRLLSDRFSAERPKGSFSTLEIQRTEQGDSAMYLCASSPRDRGYTEAFFGQGTRLTVV.